This TCR beta chain was captured by sequencing in a study of blood T cell repertoires in COVID-19. TCRdb's copy holds only in-frame clones and misses some; the assay was immunoSEQ multiplex PCR. The sample lists about 280,000 clones, 87% occurring once. V lost 1 base and J 9 bases, leaving 19 bases between the germline ends. This CDR3 is built from 15 residues. CDR1 and CDR2 from the germline V gene are SGHRS and YFSETQ. Sequencing was performed on PBMCs or T cells enriched from blood (not recorded which). The receptor's source is a woman between 40 and 50 years old who had recovered from COVID-19. This chain uses TRBV5-1 with TRBJ2-5; D is possibly TRBD1 (5 bases). This chain's CDR3 is CASSLQLDTSYAQYF. CDR3 nucleotide sequence: TGCGCCAGCAGCTTGCAGCTGGACACCTCATACGCCCAGTACTTC. Filled out from reference TRBV5-1 and TRBJ2-5, the complete variable domain reads KAGVTQTPRYLIKTRGQQVTLSCSPISGHRSVSWYQQTPGQGLQFLFEYFSETQRNKGNFPGRFSGRQFSNSRSEMNVSTLELGDSALYLCASSLQLDTSYAQYFGPGTRLLVL.